The rows below give T cell receptor beta chains drawn from one sample of a study of PD-L1 blockade in urothelial cancer. Profiled with immunoSEQ multiplex PCR; TCRdb holds only in-frame clones, not every one. The sample consists of 35,000 to 40,000 clones, around 81% of them appearing once. The specimen comprised PBMCs, sampled around atezolizumab (anti-PD-L1) treatment. These receptors were collected from an elderly man with urothelial cancer. Each CDR3 is given with its conserved first and last residue. Fields, in order: D gene, J gene, clone size, V gene, CDR3 DNA, CDR3 protein. D genes are given only for firm matches. Where a row states a size, it is once, few, many or the class of an expanded clone; other rows omit it.

d_call: TRBD2
j_call: TRBJ2-7
clone_size: -
v_call: TRBV2
cdr3_nt: TGTGCCAGCAGACTCTCCGGGGGGGCTAGCGGGAGGCTCTACGAGCAGTACTTC
cdr3_aa: CASRLSGGASGRLYEQYF

d_call: -
j_call: TRBJ1-5
clone_size: once
v_call: TRBV10-2
cdr3_nt: TGCGCCAGCAGTTTCTCCGGGACTGCGGAGAATCAGCCCCAGCATTTT
cdr3_aa: CASSFSGTAENQPQHF

d_call: TRBD2
j_call: TRBJ2-1
clone_size: -
v_call: TRBV7-8
cdr3_nt: TGTGCCAGCAGCTCGGCGCTAGCGGGTGAGCAGTTCTTC
cdr3_aa: CASSSALAGEQFF

d_call: -
j_call: TRBJ2-1
clone_size: -
v_call: TRBV5-1
cdr3_nt: TGCGCCAGCAGACCAGGACTGTTCCTTAGCTCCTACAATGAGCAGTTCTTC
cdr3_aa: CASRPGLFLSSYNEQFF

d_call: -
j_call: TRBJ1-2
clone_size: few
v_call: TRBV6-5
cdr3_nt: TGTGCCAGCAGTTACTCCTACGGACTTAACTATGGCTACACCTTC
cdr3_aa: CASSYSYGLNYGYTF

d_call: -
j_call: TRBJ1-5
clone_size: -
v_call: TRBV21-1
cdr3_nt: TGTGCCAGCAGCAAATTTAAAGGGGTTAAGGGCAATCAGCCCCAGCATTTT
cdr3_aa: CASSKFKGVKGNQPQHF

d_call: TRBD1
j_call: TRBJ2-6
clone_size: -
v_call: TRBV18
cdr3_nt: TGTGCCAGCTCACCAGGGACAGGGACTGGGGCCAACGTCCTGACTTTC
cdr3_aa: CASSPGTGTGANVLTF

d_call: -
j_call: TRBJ2-2
clone_size: -
v_call: TRBV2
cdr3_nt: TGTGCCAGCAGTGTTAGCCAGAAGCACACCGGGGAGCTGTTTTTT
cdr3_aa: CASSVSQKHTGELFF

d_call: TRBD2
j_call: TRBJ2-1
clone_size: -
v_call: TRBV7-2
cdr3_nt: TGTGCCAGCAGCTCTAGTGGGGCCGCAGCGGGGCCCCCCTACAATGAGCAGTTCTTC
cdr3_aa: CASSSSGAAAGPPYNEQFF

d_call: -
j_call: TRBJ2-7
clone_size: -
v_call: TRBV6-5
cdr3_nt: TGTGCCAGCAGTCAGGACCCACGGAGGTACGAGCAGTACTTC
cdr3_aa: CASSQDPRRYEQYF

d_call: -
j_call: TRBJ1-3
clone_size: -
v_call: TRBV18
cdr3_nt: TGTGCCAGCTCTTTGGACAGCTCTGGAAACACCATATATTTT
cdr3_aa: CASSLDSSGNTIYF

d_call: -
j_call: TRBJ1-5
clone_size: -
v_call: TRBV28
cdr3_nt: TGTGCCAGCAGTTTACCCCCCCGGGTTCGGAGCAATCAGCCCCAGCATTTT
cdr3_aa: CASSLPPRVRSNQPQHF

d_call: -
j_call: TRBJ2-5
clone_size: -
v_call: TRBV21-1
cdr3_nt: TGTGCCAGCAGCAAAGCCCTCTACCAGCGTGACCAAGAGACCCAGTACTTC
cdr3_aa: CASSKALYQRDQETQYF

d_call: TRBD2
j_call: TRBJ2-3
clone_size: -
v_call: TRBV7-8
cdr3_nt: TGTGCCAGCAGCTTAGCTCGGGAGGCTACGCAGTATTTT
cdr3_aa: CASSLAREATQYF

d_call: -
j_call: TRBJ2-7
clone_size: -
v_call: TRBV5-1
cdr3_nt: TGCGCCAGCGGCGCAGGGGACACCACCTACGAGCAGTACTTC
cdr3_aa: CASGAGDTTYEQYF

d_call: TRBD2
j_call: TRBJ2-1
clone_size: once
v_call: TRBV5-1
cdr3_nt: TGCGCCAGCAGCTCTTTTAGCGGGAGAGGTAACAATGAGCAGTTCTTC
cdr3_aa: CASSSFSGRGNNEQFF

d_call: -
j_call: TRBJ2-5
clone_size: -
v_call: TRBV5-1
cdr3_nt: TGCGCCAGCAGCTTGCCGGGGGAGACCCAGTACTTC
cdr3_aa: CASSLPGETQYF

d_call: -
j_call: TRBJ2-7
clone_size: -
v_call: TRBV30
cdr3_nt: TGTGCCTGGAGTGTGGGGGGTTCGGGCTACGAGCAGTACTTC
cdr3_aa: CAWSVGGSGYEQYF

d_call: -
j_call: TRBJ2-3
clone_size: -
v_call: TRBV5-1
cdr3_nt: TGCGCCAGCAGACAGGGGGCGGTCGCGGGAGGGCGCACAAATACGCAGTATTTT
cdr3_aa: CASRQGAVAGGRTNTQYF

d_call: TRBD2
j_call: TRBJ2-3
clone_size: -
v_call: TRBV7-2
cdr3_nt: TGTGCCAGCAGCCCAGGACTAGCGTTCACAGATACGCAGTATTTT
cdr3_aa: CASSPGLAFTDTQYF

d_call: -
j_call: TRBJ2-3
clone_size: -
v_call: TRBV5-1
cdr3_nt: TGCGCCAGCAGCTTCACGGCAGGGTCCACAGATACGCAGTATTTT
cdr3_aa: CASSFTAGSTDTQYF

d_call: TRBD2
j_call: TRBJ2-5
clone_size: few
v_call: TRBV11-2
cdr3_nt: TGTGCCAGCAGCCCAGGACTAGCGGGAGTCCAAGAGACCCAGTACTTC
cdr3_aa: CASSPGLAGVQETQYF

d_call: TRBD1
j_call: TRBJ2-7
clone_size: -
v_call: TRBV5-4
cdr3_nt: TGTGCCAGCAGCGGGGACAGGAGCGAGCAGTACTTC
cdr3_aa: CASSGDRSEQYF

d_call: TRBD2
j_call: TRBJ2-1
clone_size: -
v_call: TRBV4-3
cdr3_nt: TGCGCCAGCAGCTGGACTAGCGAAAAATACAATGAGCAGTTCTTC
cdr3_aa: CASSWTSEKYNEQFF

d_call: -
j_call: TRBJ2-4
clone_size: -
v_call: TRBV28
cdr3_nt: TGTGCCAGCGGAACAGGACAGAAAAACATTCAGTACTTC
cdr3_aa: CASGTGQKNIQYF

d_call: -
j_call: TRBJ2-5
clone_size: -
v_call: TRBV20-1
cdr3_nt: TGCAGTGCTATGCAGGGTGGGACCCAGTACTTC
cdr3_aa: CSAMQGGTQYF

d_call: -
j_call: TRBJ1-1
clone_size: once
v_call: TRBV15
cdr3_nt: TGTGCCACCAGCAGAGCCCAATTGAACACTGAAGCTTTCTTT
cdr3_aa: CATSRAQLNTEAFF

d_call: TRBD2
j_call: TRBJ2-1
clone_size: -
v_call: TRBV7-2
cdr3_nt: TGTGCCAGCAGCCCCCGGGGGGGAGGATCCTACAATGAGCAGTTCTTC
cdr3_aa: CASSPRGGGSYNEQFF

d_call: TRBD1
j_call: TRBJ1-4
clone_size: -
v_call: TRBV19
cdr3_nt: TGTGCCAGCCATCGGACAGGGGCCATTCGGAATGAAAAACTGTTTTTT
cdr3_aa: CASHRTGAIRNEKLFF

d_call: TRBD2
j_call: TRBJ2-3
clone_size: -
v_call: TRBV2
cdr3_nt: TGTGCCAGCACCGAACATAGCGGGAGACCAGATACGCAGTATTTT
cdr3_aa: CASTEHSGRPDTQYF

d_call: TRBD1
j_call: TRBJ1-3
clone_size: -
v_call: TRBV5-4
cdr3_nt: TGTGCCAGCAGGCGACAGGGGACAGGGTCTCTCTCTGGAAACACCATATATTTT
cdr3_aa: CASRRQGTGSLSGNTIYF

d_call: -
j_call: TRBJ2-4
clone_size: -
v_call: TRBV29-1
cdr3_nt: TGCAGCGTTGGGCGGCAGTCGTCTGGGAGGAACATTCAGTACTTC
cdr3_aa: CSVGRQSSGRNIQYF

d_call: -
j_call: TRBJ1-2
clone_size: -
v_call: TRBV4-3
cdr3_nt: TGCGCCAGCAGCCAAGATTTCCAACCAGAAACTAACTATGGCTACACCTTC
cdr3_aa: CASSQDFQPETNYGYTF

d_call: TRBD1
j_call: TRBJ2-5
clone_size: -
v_call: TRBV28
cdr3_nt: TGTGCCAGCAGTCTAGCTGGGGTTCAGGGGGAGAAGACCCAGTACTTC
cdr3_aa: CASSLAGVQGEKTQYF

d_call: TRBD1
j_call: TRBJ2-5
clone_size: -
v_call: TRBV5-4
cdr3_nt: TGTGCCAGCAGCCAACCCTCCCGACAGGGTAGTCGGGAGACCCAGTACTTC
cdr3_aa: CASSQPSRQGSRETQYF

d_call: TRBD1
j_call: TRBJ2-5
clone_size: -
v_call: TRBV27
cdr3_nt: TGTGCCAGCAGTGAAATGGGGACAGGGGGCCAGAAGACCCAGTACTTC
cdr3_aa: CASSEMGTGGQKTQYF

d_call: TRBD2
j_call: TRBJ2-7
clone_size: -
v_call: TRBV2
cdr3_nt: TGTGCCAGCAGTGAAGTCGGACTAGCGGGAGGGAGGGAGCAGTACTTC
cdr3_aa: CASSEVGLAGGREQYF

d_call: TRBD2
j_call: TRBJ2-5
clone_size: once
v_call: TRBV10-3
cdr3_nt: TGTGCCATCAGAAGGGAGGGAGAGACCCAGTACTTC
cdr3_aa: CAIRREGETQYF

d_call: -
j_call: TRBJ2-6
clone_size: once
v_call: TRBV30
cdr3_nt: TGTGCCTGGAGTGGGAGGGATGGGGCCAACGTCCTGACTTTC
cdr3_aa: CAWSGRDGANVLTF

d_call: TRBD2
j_call: TRBJ2-3
clone_size: -
v_call: TRBV10-3
cdr3_nt: TGTGCCATCAGTCCGGCTAGCGGGCCCACAGATACGCAGTATTTT
cdr3_aa: CAISPASGPTDTQYF